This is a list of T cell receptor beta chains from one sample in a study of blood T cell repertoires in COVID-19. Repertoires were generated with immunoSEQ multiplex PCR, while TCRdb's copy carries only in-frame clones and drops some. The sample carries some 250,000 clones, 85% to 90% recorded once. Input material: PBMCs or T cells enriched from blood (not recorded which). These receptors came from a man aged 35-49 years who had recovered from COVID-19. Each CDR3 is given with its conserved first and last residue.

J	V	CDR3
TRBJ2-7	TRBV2	CASSTSGGWVGEQYF
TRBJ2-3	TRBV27	CASSSQIISTDTQYF
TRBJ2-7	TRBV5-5	CASSWGQGKYEQYF
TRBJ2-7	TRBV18	CASSPPTGNEQYF
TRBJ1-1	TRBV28	CASSLERETGHTGEAFF
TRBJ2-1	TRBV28	CASSLPSGRASSYNEQFF
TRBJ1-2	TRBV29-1	CSVPGTGGYGYTF
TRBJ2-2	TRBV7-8	CASSRLAPGELFF
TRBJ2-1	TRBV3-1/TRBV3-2	CASSRFRGNWGEQFF
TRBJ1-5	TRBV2	CASRNSYQPQHF
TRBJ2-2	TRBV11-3	CASSLGGQTARELFF
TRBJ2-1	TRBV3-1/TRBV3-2	CASSPSGGIDEQFF
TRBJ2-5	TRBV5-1	CASRNPATGETQYF
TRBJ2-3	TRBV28	CASSLWASGASTDTQYF
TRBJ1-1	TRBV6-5	CASRPDRVGLEAFF
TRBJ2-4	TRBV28	CASSRGAGGTKNIQYF
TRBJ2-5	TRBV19	CASSIASGGAIETQYF
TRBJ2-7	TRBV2	CASSVAGQLYEQYF
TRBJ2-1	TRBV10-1	CASSVRLDSSYNEQFF
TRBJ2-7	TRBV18	CASSRGQGSSSYEQYF
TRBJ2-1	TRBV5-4	CASSIGQGFNEQFF
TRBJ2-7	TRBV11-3	CASRPGGSSYEQYF
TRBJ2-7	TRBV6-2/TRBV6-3	CASSSLSGSPYEQYF
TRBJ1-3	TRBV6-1	CASSDWGTARSSGNTIYF
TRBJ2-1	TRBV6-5	CASSYSGSGGLYEQFF
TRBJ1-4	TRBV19	CASSIVVGAANEKLFF
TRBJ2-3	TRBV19	CASLSGGSTDTQYF
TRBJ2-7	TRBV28	CASSPWTDRGSYEQYF
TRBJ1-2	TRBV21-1	CASSPRTGYGYTF
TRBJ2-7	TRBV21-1	CASSNSTGLTTYEQYF
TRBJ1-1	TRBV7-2	CASSGKTGFGLRAFF
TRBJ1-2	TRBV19	CASSTEGGNYGYTF